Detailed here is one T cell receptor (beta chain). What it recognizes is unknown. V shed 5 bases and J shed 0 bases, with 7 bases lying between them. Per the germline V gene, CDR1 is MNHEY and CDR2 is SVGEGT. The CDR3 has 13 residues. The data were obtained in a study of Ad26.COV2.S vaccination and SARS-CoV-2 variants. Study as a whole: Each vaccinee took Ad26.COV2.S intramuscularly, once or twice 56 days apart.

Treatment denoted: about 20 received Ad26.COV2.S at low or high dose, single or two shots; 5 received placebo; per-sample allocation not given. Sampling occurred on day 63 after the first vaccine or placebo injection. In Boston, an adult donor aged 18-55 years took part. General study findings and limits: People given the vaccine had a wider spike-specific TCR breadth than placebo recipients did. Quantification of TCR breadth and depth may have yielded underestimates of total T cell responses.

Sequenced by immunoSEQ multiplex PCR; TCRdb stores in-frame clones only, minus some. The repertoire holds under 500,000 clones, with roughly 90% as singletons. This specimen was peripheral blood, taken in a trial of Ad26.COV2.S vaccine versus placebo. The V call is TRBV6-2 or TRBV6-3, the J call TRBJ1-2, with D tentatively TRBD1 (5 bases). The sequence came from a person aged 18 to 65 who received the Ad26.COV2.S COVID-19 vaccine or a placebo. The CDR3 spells CASSDRSNYGYTF. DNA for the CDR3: TGTGCCAGCAGTGACAGATCTAACTATGGCTACACCTTC.